This is a list of T cell receptor beta chains from one sample in a study of CD8+ T cells in alopecia areata. TCRdb's table, derived via immunoSEQ multiplex PCR, lists solely in-frame clones and lacks some. The sample lists 200,000 to 250,000 clones, approximately 61% occurring once. The sample here was CD4+ T cells sorted from blood, taken at week 0. The receptors shown here come from a human donor with alopecia areata. CDR3s include the opening cysteine and the closing phenylalanine or tryptophan.

cdr3_aa,v_call
CASTQASGGSYEQYF,TRBV28
CASSSGLADEQYF,TRBV7-3
CASSLIRVNEQFF,TRBV7-9
CASRGDRDSYNEQFF,TRBV2
CASKPGQGVYEQYF,TRBV6-5
CASGTGTSLAGTQYF,TRBV9
CSVGLPGQPTNYGYTF,TRBV29-1
CASSPGTGRNQPQHF,TRBV27
CSVDIGGETQYF,TRBV29-1
CASSQAGADTQYF,TRBV4-1